The clone carrying this T cell receptor (beta chain) has more than one count but fewer than ten. The target antigen is unknown. The sample comes from a study of T cell repertoires in cytomegalovirus infection. On the study more broadly: Carrying CMV and the relevant HLA type showed in public TCR beta signatures. Study-level findings and limits: The cumulative frequency of public TCR beta families distinguished individuals who carried CMV together with the relevant HLA. The ex vivo response was dominated by HLA-C-restricted CMV-specific TCR beta clonotypes.

TCRdb used MiXCR to reprocess the reads, holding one entry per CDR3 protein. The sample contains roughly 150,000 distinct CDR3 sequences, 20% to 30% of which appear only once. This CDR3 is 18 amino acids long. CDR1 is SNHLY, CDR2 FYNNEI, per germline. Between the trimmed V and J ends, which lost 5 bases and 6 bases, there was a span of 25 bases. This receptor was identified in a human donor in good health (CMV status not recorded). Some clones in this sample may be carry-over from other donors' samples. This rearrangement joins TRBV2 to TRBJ2-2; possible D gene TRBD2, 5 bases. Sequenced: PBMCs. CDR3 nucleotides: TGTGCCAGCAGTCCCGACGGACGTTGGACGATCGGGGCCGGGGAGCTGTTTTTT. Translating gives CASSPDGRWTIGAGELFF. The variable domain in full, with the rest retrieved from reference TRBV2 and TRBJ2-2, is EPEVTQTPSHQVTQMGQEVILRCVPISNHLYFYWYRQILGQKVEFLVSFYNNEISEKSEIFDDQFSVERPDGSNFTLKIRSTKLEDSAMYFCASSPDGRWTIGAGELFFGEGSRLTVL.